This T cell receptor beta chain was recorded in a study of CD8 T cells in ankylosing spondylitis. This CDR3 is built from 15 residues. Unmatched junction bases numbered 7, after V lost 2 bases and J lost 7 bases. Germline CDR1 SGHVS, CDR2 FQNEAQ. TCRdb used MiXCR to reprocess the 5' RACE reads, holding one entry per CDR3 protein. Among approximately 300,000 distinct CDR3 sequences listed, around 20% were seen once. Sequencing was done on a sample of blood, either unsorted or a sorted T cell fraction (not recorded which). This chain joins TRBV7-8 and TRBJ2-1; 8 positions match TRBD2. The sequence came from a female donor with ankylosing spondylitis or in good health (not recorded which). The CDR3 reads CASSLMIAGWNEQFF. CDR3 coding DNA: TGTGCCAGCAGCTTAATGATAGCGGGATGGAATGAGCAGTTCTTC.